This T cell receptor (beta chain) is drawn from a study of OX40 agonist ivuxolimab in advanced cancers. General study results and limits: Some nonresponders also had low normalized T-cell clonal expansion. On average, a greater number of expanded clones characterised CD8+ T cells relative to CD4+.

The assay was immunoSEQ multiplex PCR, and TCRdb's table has in-frame clones only and misses some. Here the sample spans roughly 70,000 clones, roughly 88% being singletons. This clone was recorded a few times. Its target is not known. The CDR3 is 15 residues long. The germline gives CDR1 SGHRS, CDR2 YFSETQ. The junction had 9 bases not matched to a gene; V was cut back by 4 bases and J by 4 bases. The sequence came from an adult with an advanced solid tumor such as melanoma, head and neck, liver or kidney cancer. Sequencing used CD4+ or CD8+ T cells sorted from blood, obtained in a trial of the OX40 agonist ivuxolimab. The chain uses TRBV5-1 and TRBJ1-2; 8 bases agree with TRBD1. DNA for the CDR3: TGCGCCAGCAGCCCAACGACAGGGGCTCTCTATGGCTACACCTTC. Residues: CASSPTTGALYGYTF.